These T cell receptor beta chains were read from a single sample in a study of cytomegalovirus exposure and HLA in healthy donors. Produced via immunoSEQ multiplex PCR; TCRdb's table is partial and in-frame only. The data contain 90,000 to 95,000 clones, approximately 84% of them singletons. The sample was PBMCs. These receptor sequences come from a girl aged 2-15 years in good health and CMV-seropositive. Both conserved end residues are part of each CDR3. The order of the fields is V gene, D gene, J gene, clone size, CDR3 protein, CDR3 DNA. D genes are given only for firm matches. Rows may omit the clone size; those that give it use once, few, many or a size class.

TRBV28	TRBD1	TRBJ1-4	few	CASGQGANEKLFF	TGTGCCAGCGGACAGGGGGCTAATGAAAAACTGTTTTTT
TRBV5-6	TRBD1	TRBJ2-7	few	CASSLVREGQRSYEQYF	TGTGCCAGCAGCTTGGTTCGAGAGGGACAGCGCTCCTACGAGCAGTACTTC
TRBV11-2	.	TRBJ1-1	.	CASQRKTGLLEAFF	TGTGCCAGTCAGAGGAAGACGGGACTCCTTGAAGCTTTCTTT
TRBV2	.	TRBJ1-2	.	CASSGQAVLDRF	TGTGCCAGCAGTGGACAGGCGGTTCTGGATCGGTTC
TRBV6-4	.	TRBJ1-1	.	CASRPGENTEAFF	TGTGCCAGCAGACCGGGAGAGAACACTGAAGCTTTCTTT
TRBV28	.	TRBJ1-2	.	CASSLYVSFGSIMVQTTSYGYTF	TGTGCCAGCAGTTTATATGTAAGTTTCGGATCTATCATGGTGCAGACAACGAGTTATGGCTACACCTTC
TRBV27	.	TRBJ2-7	.	CASSFRGEQYF	TGTGCCAGCAGTTTTAGGGGCGAGCAGTACTTC
TRBV21-1	.	TRBJ2-7	.	CASFTGNEQYF	TGTGCCAGCTTCACAGGGAACGAGCAGTACTTC
TRBV13	.	TRBJ2-5	.	CASSYSGGRKETQYF	TGTGCCAGCAGCTACTCCGGCGGGCGGAAAGAGACCCAGTACTTC
TRBV9	.	TRBJ2-3	.	CASNLGEGDTQYF	TGTGCCAGCAATCTAGGAGAAGGAGATACGCAGTATTTT
TRBV5-1	.	TRBJ1-1	.	CASSPAGTEAFF	TGCGCCAGCAGCCCGGCGGGCACTGAAGCTTTCTTT
TRBV4-3	.	TRBJ2-1	.	CASSPATTHEQFF	TGCGCCAGCAGCCCGGCGACTACACATGAGCAGTTCTTC
TRBV19	.	TRBJ2-6	.	CASRGTNSGANVLTF	TGTGCCAGTCGGGGGACGAACTCTGGGGCCAACGTCCTGACTTTC
TRBV4-3	TRBD2	TRBJ2-3	.	CASSQELAGGVGNTQYF	TGCGCCAGCAGCCAAGAACTAGCGGGAGGCGTGGGGAATACGCAGTATTTT
TRBV7-2	TRBD2	TRBJ2-1	.	CASSLVVGAGGNEQFF	TGTGCCAGCAGCTTAGTGGTTGGAGCGGGAGGGAATGAGCAGTTCTTC
TRBV6-1	TRBD1	TRBJ1-1	.	CASSEADRGYTEAFF	TGTGCCAGCAGTGAAGCGGACAGGGGATACACTGAAGCTTTCTTT
TRBV6-4	.	TRBJ2-3	once	CASSDMAGTSTDTQYF	TGTGCCAGCAGTGACATGGCGGGAACTAGCACAGATACGCAGTATTTT
TRBV18	TRBD1	TRBJ1-1	.	CASHENRGTVNTEAFF	TGTGCCAGCCACGAAAACAGGGGGACGGTGAACACTGAAGCTTTCTTT
TRBV28	TRBD1	TRBJ1-2	.	CASSPQGGSGNYGYTF	TGTGCCAGCAGTCCCCAAGGGGGCAGTGGAAACTATGGCTACACCTTC
TRBV2	.	TRBJ1-5	.	CATRPSGSNQPQHF	TGTGCCACCAGACCTTCCGGGAGCAATCAGCCCCAGCATTTT
TRBV11-2	.	TRBJ2-7	.	CASSLFESNSYEQYF	TGTGCCAGCAGCTTATTTGAGTCAAACTCCTACGAGCAGTACTTC
TRBV29-1	TRBD1	TRBJ2-1	.	CSGDRGYNEQFF	TGCAGCGGGGACAGGGGATACAATGAGCAGTTCTTC
TRBV28	TRBD1	TRBJ1-1	.	CASSSGQGGTEAFF	TGTGCCAGCAGTTCGGGACAGGGAGGCACTGAAGCTTTCTTT
TRBV12-5	.	TRBJ1-1	.	CASGPLRGATEAFF	TGTGCTAGTGGTCCGCTACGGGGTGCCACGGAGGCTTTCTTT
TRBV19	TRBD1	TRBJ2-5	.	CASRRTGIETQYF	TGTGCCAGTAGGCGGACAGGGATCGAGACCCAGTACTTC
TRBV7-9	TRBD1	TRBJ1-2	once	CASSLGTGSQLYGYTF	TGTGCCAGCAGCTTAGGGACAGGGTCGCAACTCTATGGCTACACCTTC
TRBV19	.	TRBJ1-1	once	CASRGTPRTEAFF	TGTGCCAGTAGGGGGACACCTCGCACTGAAGCTTTCTTT